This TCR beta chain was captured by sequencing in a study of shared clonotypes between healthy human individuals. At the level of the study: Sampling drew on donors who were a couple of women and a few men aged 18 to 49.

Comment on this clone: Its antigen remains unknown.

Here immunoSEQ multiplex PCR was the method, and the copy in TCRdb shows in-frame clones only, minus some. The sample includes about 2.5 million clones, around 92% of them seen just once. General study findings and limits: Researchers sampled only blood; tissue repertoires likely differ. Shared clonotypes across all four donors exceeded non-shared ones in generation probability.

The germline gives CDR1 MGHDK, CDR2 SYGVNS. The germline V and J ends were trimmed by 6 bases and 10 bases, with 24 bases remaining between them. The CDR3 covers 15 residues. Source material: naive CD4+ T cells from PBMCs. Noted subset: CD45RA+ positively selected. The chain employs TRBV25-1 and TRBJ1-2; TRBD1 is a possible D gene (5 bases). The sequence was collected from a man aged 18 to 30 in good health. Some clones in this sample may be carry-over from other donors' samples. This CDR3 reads CASSMAKSGRADYTF. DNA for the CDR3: TGTGCCAGCAGCATGGCGAAGAGCGGCAGGGCAGACTACACCTTC.